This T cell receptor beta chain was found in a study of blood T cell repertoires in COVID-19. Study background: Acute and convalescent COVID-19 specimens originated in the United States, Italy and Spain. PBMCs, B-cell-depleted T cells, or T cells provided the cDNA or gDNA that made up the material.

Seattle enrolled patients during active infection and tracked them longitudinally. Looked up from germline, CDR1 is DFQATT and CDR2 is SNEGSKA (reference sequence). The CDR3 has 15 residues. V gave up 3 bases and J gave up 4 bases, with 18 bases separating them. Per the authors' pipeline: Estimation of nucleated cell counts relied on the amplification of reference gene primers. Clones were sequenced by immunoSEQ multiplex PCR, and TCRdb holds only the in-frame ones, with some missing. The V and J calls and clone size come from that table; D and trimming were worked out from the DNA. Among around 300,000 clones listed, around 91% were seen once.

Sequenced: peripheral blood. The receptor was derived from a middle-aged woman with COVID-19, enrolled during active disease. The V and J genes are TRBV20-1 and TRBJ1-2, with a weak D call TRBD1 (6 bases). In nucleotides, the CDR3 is TGCAGTGCTAGTGCCCTTCCCGGACAGTCCTATGGCTACACCTTC. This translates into CSASALPGQSYGYTF.